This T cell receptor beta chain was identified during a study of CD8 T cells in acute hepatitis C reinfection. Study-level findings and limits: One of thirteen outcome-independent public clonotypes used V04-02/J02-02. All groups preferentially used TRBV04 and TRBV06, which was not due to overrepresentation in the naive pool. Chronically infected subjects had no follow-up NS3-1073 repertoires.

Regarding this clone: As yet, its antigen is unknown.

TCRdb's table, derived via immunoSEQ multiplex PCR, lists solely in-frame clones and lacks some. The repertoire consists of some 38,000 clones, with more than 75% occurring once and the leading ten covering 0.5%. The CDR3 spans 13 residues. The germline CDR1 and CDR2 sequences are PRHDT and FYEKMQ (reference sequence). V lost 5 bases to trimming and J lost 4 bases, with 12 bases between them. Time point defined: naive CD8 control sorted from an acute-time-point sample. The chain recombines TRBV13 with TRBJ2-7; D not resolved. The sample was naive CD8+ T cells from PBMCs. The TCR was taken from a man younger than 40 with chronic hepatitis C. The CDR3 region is CASSPSPEYEQYF. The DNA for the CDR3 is TGTGCCAGCAGCCCCAGCCCAGAGTACGAGCAGTACTTC.